Below are 5 T cell receptor beta chains sequenced from a single sample in a study of T cells after yellow fever vaccination. TCRdb recomputed calls from the 5' RACE reads with MiXCR, one row per CDR3 protein. This sample has 50,000 to 75,000 distinct CDR3 sequences; around 7% occur once, and the top ten carry around two fifths. Specimen: CD8+ T cells sorted from PBMCs, collected on the day of the first yellow fever vaccination. These receptors were taken from a man younger than 35 who received the YFV17D yellow fever vaccine.

The V call is TRBV7-3, the J call TRBJ1-2; perhaps TRBD1 as D (5 bases). Deletions cut 7 bases from V and 4 bases from J, with 19 bases between. Germline loops: CDR1 SGHTA, CDR2 FQGTGA. This CDR3 comprises 15 residues. The CDR3 loop is CASTPEGQPFYGYTF. CDR3 in DNA: TGTGCCAGCACCCCGGAGGGGCAGCCGTTCTATGGCTACACCTTC.

The J gene is TRBJ1-6, the V gene TRBV7-9; D might be TRBD1 (5 bases). CDR1 is SEHNR, CDR2 FQNEAQ, per germline (reference sequence). This CDR3 spans 16 amino acids. The V and J ends lost 2 bases and 3 bases respectively, with 11 bases between them. CDR3 coding DNA: TGTGCCAGCAGCTTAAAGGACACGATCTATAATTCACCCCTCCACTTT. This gives the protein CASSLKDTIYNSPLHF. Drawing the rest from reference TRBV7-9 and TRBJ1-6, the complete variable domain is DTGVSQNPRHKITKRGQNVTFRCDPISEHNRLYWYRQTLGQGPEFLTYFQNEAQLEKSRLLSDRFSAERPKGSFSTLEIQRTEQGDSAMYLCASSLKDTIYNSPLHFGNGTRLTVT.

This clonotype was counted between two and nine times. The V call is TRBV11-2, the J call TRBJ2-2; D assignment may be TRBD1 or TRBD2 (5 bases each). The CDR3 covers 16 residues. The germline V gene has CDR1 SGHAT and CDR2 FQNNGV. The V and J ends lost 6 bases and 4 bases respectively, with 18 bases between them. The CDR3 region has the DNA TGTGCCAGCAGAGAAGGAGGATTCAGGGCCACCGGGGAGCTGTTTTTT. This sequence encodes CASREGGFRATGELFF.

V is TRBV9 and J is TRBJ1-4; D not resolved. The CDR3 has 14 amino acids. V lost 0 bases, J lost 6 bases, and 9 bases lay in between. From germline, CDR1 is SGDLS and CDR2 YYNGEE. CDR3 bases: TGTGCCAGCAGCGTAGGGGCGGGAGATGAAAAACTGTTTTTT. Its protein product is CASSVGAGDEKLFF.

This clonotype was counted between two and nine times. The chain joins TRBV4-1 to TRBJ2-1, with 8 nucleotides matching TRBD2. The CDR3 sequence is 15 residues long. CDR1 and CDR2 from the germline V gene are MGHRA and YSYEKL. V was clipped by 3 bases and J by 4 bases; unmatched bases: 5. CDR3 nucleotide sequence: TGCGCCAGCAGCCACTTAGCGGGGCCTTACAATGAGCAGTTCTTC. Translating gives CASSHLAGPYNEQFF.